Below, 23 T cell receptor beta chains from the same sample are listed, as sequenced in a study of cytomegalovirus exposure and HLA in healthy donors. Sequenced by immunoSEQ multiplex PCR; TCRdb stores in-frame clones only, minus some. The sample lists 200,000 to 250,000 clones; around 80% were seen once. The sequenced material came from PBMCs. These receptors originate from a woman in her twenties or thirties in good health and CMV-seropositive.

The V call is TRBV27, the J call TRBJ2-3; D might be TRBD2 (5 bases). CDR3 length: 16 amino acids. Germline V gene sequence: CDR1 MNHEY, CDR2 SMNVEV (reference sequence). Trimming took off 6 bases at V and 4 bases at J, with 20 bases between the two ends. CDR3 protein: CASSPTHRGRSDTQYF. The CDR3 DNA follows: TGTGCCAGCAGCCCCACCCACCGGGGTAGGTCAGATACGCAGTATTTT.

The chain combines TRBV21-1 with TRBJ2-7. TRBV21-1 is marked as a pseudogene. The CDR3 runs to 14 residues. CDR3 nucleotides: TGTGCCAGCAGCAAAGCTCCTAGGACCCACGAGCAGTACTTC. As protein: CASSKAPRTHEQYF.

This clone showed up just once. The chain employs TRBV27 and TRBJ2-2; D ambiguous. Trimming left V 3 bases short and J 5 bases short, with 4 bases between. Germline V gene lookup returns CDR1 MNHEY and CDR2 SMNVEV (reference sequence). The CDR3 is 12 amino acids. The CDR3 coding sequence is TGTGCCAGCAGTTTTGGGACCGGGGAGCTGTTTTTT. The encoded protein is CASSFGTGELFF.

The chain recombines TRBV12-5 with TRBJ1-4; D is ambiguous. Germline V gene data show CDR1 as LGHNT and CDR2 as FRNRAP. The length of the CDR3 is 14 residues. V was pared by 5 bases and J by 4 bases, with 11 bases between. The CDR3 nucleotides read TGTGCTAGTGGTCCCGGACTGAGTAATGAAAAACTGTTTTTT. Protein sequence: CASGPGLSNEKLFF.

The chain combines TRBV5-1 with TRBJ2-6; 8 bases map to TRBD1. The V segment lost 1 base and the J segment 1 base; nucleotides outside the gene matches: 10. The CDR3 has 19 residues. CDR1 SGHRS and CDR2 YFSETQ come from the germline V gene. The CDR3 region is CASSLLQGVTGSGANVLTF. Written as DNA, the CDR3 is TGCGCCAGCAGCTTGTTACAGGGGGTGACCGGATCTGGGGCCAACGTCCTGACTTTC. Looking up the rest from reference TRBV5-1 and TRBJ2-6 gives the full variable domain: KAGVTQTPRYLIKTRGQQVTLSCSPISGHRSVSWYQQTPGQGLQFLFEYFSETQRNKGNFPGRFSGRQFSNSRSEMNVSTLELGDSALYLCASSLLQGVTGSGANVLTFGAGSRLTVL.

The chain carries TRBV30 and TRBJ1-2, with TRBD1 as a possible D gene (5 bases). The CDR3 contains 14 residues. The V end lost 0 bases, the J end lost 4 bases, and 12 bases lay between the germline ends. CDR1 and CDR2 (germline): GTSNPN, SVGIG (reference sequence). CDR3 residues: CAWSVLGGAYGYTF. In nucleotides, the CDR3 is TGTGCCTGGAGTGTTTTGGGGGGTGCCTATGGCTACACCTTC.

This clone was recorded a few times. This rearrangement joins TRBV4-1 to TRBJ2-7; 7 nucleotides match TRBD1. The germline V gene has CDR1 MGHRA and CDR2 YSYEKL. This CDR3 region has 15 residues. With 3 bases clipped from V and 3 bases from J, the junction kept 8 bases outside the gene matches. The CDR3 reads CASSQGHGQDYEQYF. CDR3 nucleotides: TGCGCCAGCAGCCAGGGCCATGGACAGGACTACGAGCAGTACTTC.

This CDR3 reads CASNSGEWGETQYF. The CDR3 nucleotides read TGTGCCTCGAATAGTGGGGAATGGGGAGAGACCCAGTACTTC. The gene calls are TRBV30 and TRBJ2-5; D unclear. The CDR3 totals 14 residues. V was trimmed by 7 bases and J by 4 bases, leaving 19 bases between them. Germline assignment: CDR1 GTSNPN and CDR2 SVGIG (reference sequence).

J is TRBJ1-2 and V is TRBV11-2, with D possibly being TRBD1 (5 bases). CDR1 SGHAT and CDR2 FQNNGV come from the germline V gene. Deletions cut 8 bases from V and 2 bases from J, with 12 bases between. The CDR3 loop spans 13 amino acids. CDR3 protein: CASGGERNYGYTF. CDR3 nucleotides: TGTGCCAGCGGGGGGGAGAGGAACTATGGCTACACCTTC.

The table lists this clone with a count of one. The CDR3 DNA reads TGTGCCAGCAGCGTATGGGACAGCTCCTACGAGCAGTACTTC. It specifies CASSVWDSSYEQYF. J is TRBJ2-7 and V is TRBV9; 7 bases align to TRBD1. Trimming at V came to 1 base and at J to 0 bases, leaving 1 base not matched to a gene. The CDR3 is 14 residues long. Germline lookup yields CDR1 SGDLS and CDR2 YYNGEE.

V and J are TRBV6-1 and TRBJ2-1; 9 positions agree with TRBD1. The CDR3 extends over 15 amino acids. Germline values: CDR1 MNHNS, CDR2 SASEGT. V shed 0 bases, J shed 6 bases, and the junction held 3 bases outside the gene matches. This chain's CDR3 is CASSEAVTGGNEQFF. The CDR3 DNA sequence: TGTGCCAGCAGTGAAGCGGTGACAGGGGGCAATGAGCAGTTCTTC.

The CDR3, as DNA: TGTGCCAGCAGTGAAGATATCAGGGGCAGCGGGAACACTGAAGCTTTCTTT. Translated: CASSEDIRGSGNTEAFF. The V gene is TRBV6-1, the J gene TRBJ1-1; the D gene is possibly TRBD1 (6 bases). Per germline, CDR1 MNHNS and CDR2 SASEGT. Deletions cut 1 base from V and 1 base from J, with 16 bases between. This CDR3 comprises 17 residues.

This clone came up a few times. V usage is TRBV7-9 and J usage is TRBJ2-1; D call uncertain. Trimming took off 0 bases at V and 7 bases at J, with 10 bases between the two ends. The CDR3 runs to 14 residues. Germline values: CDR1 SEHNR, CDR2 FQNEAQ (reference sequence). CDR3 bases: TGTGCCAGCAGCTTAGCAGGGTTCGGGAATGAGCAGTTCTTC. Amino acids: CASSLAGFGNEQFF. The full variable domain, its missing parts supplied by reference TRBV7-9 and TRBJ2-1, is DTGVSQNPRHKITKRGQNVTFRCDPISEHNRLYWYRQTLGQGPEFLTYFQNEAQLEKSRLLSDRFSAERPKGSFSTLEIQRTEQGDSAMYLCASSLAGFGNEQFFGPGTRLTVL.

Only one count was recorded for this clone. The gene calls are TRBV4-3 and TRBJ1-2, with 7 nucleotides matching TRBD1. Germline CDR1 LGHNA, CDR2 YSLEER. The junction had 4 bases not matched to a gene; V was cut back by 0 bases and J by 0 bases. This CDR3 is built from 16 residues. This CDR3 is CASSQDFGQANYGYTF. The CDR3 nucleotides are TGCGCCAGCAGCCAAGATTTCGGACAGGCTAACTATGGCTACACCTTC.

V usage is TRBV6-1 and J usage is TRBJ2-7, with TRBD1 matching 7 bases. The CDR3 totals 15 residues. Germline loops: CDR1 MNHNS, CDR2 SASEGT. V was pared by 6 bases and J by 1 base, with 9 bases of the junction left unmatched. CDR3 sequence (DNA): TGTGCCAGCAGACGGGACAGCACTCTATCCTACGAGCAGTACTTC. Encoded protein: CASRRDSTLSYEQYF.

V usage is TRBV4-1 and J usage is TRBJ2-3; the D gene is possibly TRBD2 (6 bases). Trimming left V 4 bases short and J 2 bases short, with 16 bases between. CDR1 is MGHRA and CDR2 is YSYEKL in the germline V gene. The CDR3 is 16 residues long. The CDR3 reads CASSPSAGQATDTQYF. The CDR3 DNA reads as TGCGCCAGCAGCCCAAGCGCGGGGCAAGCCACAGATACGCAGTATTTT.

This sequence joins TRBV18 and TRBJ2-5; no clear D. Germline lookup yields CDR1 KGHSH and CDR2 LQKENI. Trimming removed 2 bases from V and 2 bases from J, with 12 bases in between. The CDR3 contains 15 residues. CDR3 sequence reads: CASSPTASGQETQYF. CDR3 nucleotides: TGTGCCAGCTCACCAACAGCCTCTGGTCAAGAGACCCAGTACTTC.

CDR3: CSASVDEQFF. In DNA form, the CDR3 reads TGCAGTGCTAGTGTAGATGAGCAGTTCTTC. The V gene is TRBV20-1, the J gene TRBJ2-1; D call uncertain. Between the trimmed V and J ends, which lost 3 bases and 8 bases, there was a span of 5 bases. The CDR3 has 10 amino acids. CDR1 is DFQATT, CDR2 SNEGSKA, per germline (reference sequence).

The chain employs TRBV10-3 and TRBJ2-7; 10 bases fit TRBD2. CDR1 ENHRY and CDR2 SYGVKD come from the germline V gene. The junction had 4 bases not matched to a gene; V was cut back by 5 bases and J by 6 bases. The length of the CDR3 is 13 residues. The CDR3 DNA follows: TGTGCCATCAGTCTAGCGGGAGTTGTCGAGCAGTACTTC. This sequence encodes CAISLAGVVEQYF.

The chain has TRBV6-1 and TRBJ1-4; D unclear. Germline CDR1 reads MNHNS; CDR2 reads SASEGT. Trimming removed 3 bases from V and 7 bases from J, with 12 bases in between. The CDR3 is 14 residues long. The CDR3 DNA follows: TGTGCCAGCAGTGAGTCAGGTTTGCCTGAAAAACTGTTTTTT. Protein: CASSESGLPEKLFF.

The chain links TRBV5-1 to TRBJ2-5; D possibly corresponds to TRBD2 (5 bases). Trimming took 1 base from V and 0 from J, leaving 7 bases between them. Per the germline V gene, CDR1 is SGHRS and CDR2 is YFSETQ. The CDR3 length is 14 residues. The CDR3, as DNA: TGCGCCAGCAGCTTGAGAGGGCACCAAGAGACCCAGTACTTC. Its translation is CASSLRGHQETQYF. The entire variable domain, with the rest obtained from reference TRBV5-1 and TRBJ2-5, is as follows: KAGVTQTPRYLIKTRGQQVTLSCSPISGHRSVSWYQQTPGQGLQFLFEYFSETQRNKGNFPGRFSGRQFSNSRSEMNVSTLELGDSALYLCASSLRGHQETQYFGPGTRLLVL.

The CDR3 here is CASSVADRLSYEQYF. In DNA, the CDR3 is TGTGCCAGCAGCGTAGCGGACCGACTTTCCTACGAGCAGTACTTC. This rearrangement joins TRBV9 to TRBJ2-7, with unresolved D. This CDR3 has 15 residues. Trimming cost V 0 bases and J 1 base, with 11 bases left between them. Per germline, CDR1 SGDLS and CDR2 YYNGEE.

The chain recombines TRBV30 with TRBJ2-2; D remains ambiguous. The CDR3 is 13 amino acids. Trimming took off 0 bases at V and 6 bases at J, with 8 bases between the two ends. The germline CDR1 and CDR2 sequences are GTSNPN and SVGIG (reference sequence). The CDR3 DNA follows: TGTGCCTGGAGTGTACGGGTTCCCGGGGAGCTGTTTTTT. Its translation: CAWSVRVPGELFF.